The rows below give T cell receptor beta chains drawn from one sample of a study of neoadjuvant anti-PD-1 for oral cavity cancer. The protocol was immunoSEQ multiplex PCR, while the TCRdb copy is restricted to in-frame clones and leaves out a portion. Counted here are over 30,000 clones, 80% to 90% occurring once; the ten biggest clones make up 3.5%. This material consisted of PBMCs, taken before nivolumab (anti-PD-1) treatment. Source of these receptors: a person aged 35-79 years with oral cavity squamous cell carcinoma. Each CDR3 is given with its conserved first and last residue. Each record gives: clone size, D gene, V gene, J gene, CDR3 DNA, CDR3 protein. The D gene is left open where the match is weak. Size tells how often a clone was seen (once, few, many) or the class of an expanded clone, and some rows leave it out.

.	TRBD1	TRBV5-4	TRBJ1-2	TGTGCCAGCAGCTTGGAACAGGGGAACTATGGCTACACCTTC	CASSLEQGNYGYTF
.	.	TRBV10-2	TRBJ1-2	TGCGCCAGCAGTGAGGACAGAAGCTATGGCTACACCTTC	CASSEDRSYGYTF
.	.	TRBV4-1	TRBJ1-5	TGCGCCAGCAGCCCCTCGGGGGCGACATTTAGCAATCAGCCCCAGCATTTT	CASSPSGATFSNQPQHF
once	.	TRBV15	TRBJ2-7	TGTGCCACCAGCAGAGATAGAGGGGTTGGGGGCAACGAGCAGTACTTC	CATSRDRGVGGNEQYF
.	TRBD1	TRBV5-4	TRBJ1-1	TGTGCCAGCAGCCGCCGGGACAGTTATGGGAACACTGAAGCTTTCTTT	CASSRRDSYGNTEAFF
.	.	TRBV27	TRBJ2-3	TGTGCCAGCAGTCGGCCCCCAGATACGCAGTATTTT	CASSRPPDTQYF
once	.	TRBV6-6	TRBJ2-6	TGTGCCAGCAGTTATCCCTCTGGGGCCAACGTCCTGACTTTC	CASSYPSGANVLTF
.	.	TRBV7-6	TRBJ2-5	TGTGCCAGCAGCTCGGACTGGGGGGAGACCCAGTACTTC	CASSSDWGETQYF
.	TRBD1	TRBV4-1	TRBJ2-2	TGCGCCAGCAGCCTCCAGGGGGCGGACGGGGAGCTGTTTTTT	CASSLQGADGELFF
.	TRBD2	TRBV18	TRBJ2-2	TGTGCCAGCTCACCCCGGGGGGGCTCGAACACCGGGGAGCTGTTTTTT	CASSPRGGSNTGELFF
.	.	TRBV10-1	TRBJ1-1	TGCGCCAGCAGTGAGTCCGGGCGCGACACTGAAGCTTTCTTT	CASSESGRDTEAFF
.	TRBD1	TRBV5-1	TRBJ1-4	TGCGCCAGCAGCCCTTCCCCGGACAGGGGGTATGAAAAACTGTTTTTT	CASSPSPDRGYEKLFF
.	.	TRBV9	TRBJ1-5	TGTGCCAGCAGCGTAGAGGCCTGGGAACGGCCCCAGCATTTT	CASSVEAWERPQHF
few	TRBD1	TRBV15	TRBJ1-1	TGTGCCACCAGCAGAAAGGGGACAGGGGACACTGAAGCTTTCTTT	CATSRKGTGDTEAFF
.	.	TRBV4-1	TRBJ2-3	TGCGCCAGCAGCCAAGAGTTGAGGGTTGTGGCAGATACGCAGTATTTT	CASSQELRVVADTQYF
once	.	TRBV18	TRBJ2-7	TGTGCCAGCTCACCAGAGGACAGCATTTACGAGCAGTACTTC	CASSPEDSIYEQYF